The T cell receptor beta chain described here comes from a study of radiotherapy plus CTLA-4 blockade in lung cancer. TCRdb's copy holds only in-frame clones and misses some; the assay was immunoSEQ multiplex PCR. The repertoire has roughly 98,000 clones, under 85% of them found once; the top ten carry roughly 15%. Germline V lookup: CDR1 MDHEN, CDR2 SYDVKM. V lost 3 bases, J lost 2 bases, and 13 bases lay in between. The CDR3 is 15 residues long. The chain employs TRBV28 and TRBJ1-2; D remains unclear. The sequence came from a human donor with non-small cell lung cancer that progressed on radiotherapy plus ipilimumab. This material consisted of peripheral blood, taken from a patient treated with radiotherapy plus ipilimumab. CDR3 loop: CASSFEGRKNYGYTF. CDR3 nucleotides: TGTGCCAGCAGTTTCGAAGGCAGGAAAAACTATGGCTACACCTTC.